Presented here are 18 T cell receptor beta chains from one specimen sequenced in a study of shared clonotypes between healthy human individuals. Profiling relied on immunoSEQ multiplex PCR, and the TCRdb table lists in-frame clones only, not all of them. The repertoire consists of 2 million to 2.5 million clones, with approximately 90% occurring once and the leading ten covering approximately 0.4%. Input material: naive CD4+ T cells from PBMCs. Sample subset: CD45RA+ positively selected. These receptors were obtained from a man between 18 and 35 years old in good health. Some clones in this sample may be carry-over from other donors' samples.

CDR3 amino acids: CASSLGGAQGGELFF. CDR3 coding DNA: TGTGCCAGCAGTTTGGGAGGGGCGCAAGGCGGGGAGCTGTTTTTT. V and J are TRBV28 and TRBJ2-2, with 7 positions matching TRBD2. The CDR3 runs to 15 residues. CDR1 and CDR2 from the germline V gene are MDHEN and SYDVKM. The junction had 8 bases not matched to a gene; V was cut back by 3 bases and J by 7 bases.

This chain links TRBV7-2 with TRBJ1-2; D is possibly TRBD1 (6 bases). Per germline, CDR1 SGHTA and CDR2 FQGNSA. The V end lost 3 bases, the J end lost 8 bases, and 13 bases lay between the germline ends. The CDR3 length is 13 residues. CDR3 region: CASSFRPGDGYTF. The CDR3 DNA reads as TGTGCCAGCAGCTTCCGGCCAGGGGACGGCTACACCTTC.

The chain links TRBV6-6 to TRBJ1-1; 9 bases are a match to TRBD1. CDR3 length equals 14 residues. The germline V gene has CDR1 MNHNY and CDR2 SVGAGI (reference sequence). V was pared by 4 bases and J by 5 bases, with 5 bases of the junction left unmatched. CDR3 sequence (DNA): TGTGCCAGCAGTTGGGACAGGGAGGTAACTGAAGCTTTCTTT. Amino acid sequence: CASSWDREVTEAFF.

The chain links TRBV5-5 to TRBJ1-2; maybe TRBD1 (6 bases). The CDR3 extends over 14 amino acids. The V gene lost 6 bases and the J gene lost 4 bases, with 16 bases spanning the gap. The germline V gene encodes CDR1 SGHKS and CDR2 YYEKEE (reference sequence). CDR3 residues: CASNDRIVLYGYTF. In DNA, the CDR3 is TGTGCCAGCAACGACAGGATCGTTCTCTATGGCTACACCTTC.

This chain connects TRBV7-9 to TRBJ1-1; no definite D call. CDR1 is SEHNR and CDR2 is FQNEAQ in the germline V gene (reference sequence). Trimming removed 3 bases at V and 0 bases at J, with 14 bases between. This CDR3 is built from 16 residues. CDR3 amino acids: CASSFLKPVMNTEAFF. DNA of the CDR3: TGTGCCAGCAGCTTCTTAAAGCCAGTAATGAACACTGAAGCTTTCTTT.

A note on this clone: The sample contains more than one DNA sequence encoding this CDR3. The chain combines TRBV5-1 with TRBJ2-2; 7 bases fit TRBD1. V was clipped by 2 bases and J by 1 base; unmatched bases: 2. Germline V lookup: CDR1 SGHRS, CDR2 YFSETQ. CDR3 size: 15 residues. The CDR3 region has the DNA TGCGCCAGCAGCTTCCGGACAGGGAACACCGGGGAGCTGTTTTTT. The encoded protein is CASSFRTGNTGELFF.

This chain connects TRBV4-3 to TRBJ2-5; the match to TRBD1 covers 10 bases. Losses at the gene ends were 3 bases for V and 3 bases for J; bases not matched to a gene: 4. CDR3 length: 15 amino acids. Germline values: CDR1 LGHNA, CDR2 YSLEER. CDR3 protein: CASSHLDRGEETQYF. CDR3 nucleotides: TGCGCCAGCAGCCACTTGGACAGGGGGGAAGAGACCCAGTACTTC.

The chain combines TRBV6-5 with TRBJ2-2, with 9 bases identical to TRBD1. Germline-derived CDR1 and CDR2 are MNHEY and SVGAGI. This CDR3 contains 15 residues. V dropped 7 bases and J dropped 6; count of bases not matched to a gene: 9. The CDR3 reads CASTTTGGVSGELFF. The CDR3 DNA is TGTGCCAGCACAACCACAGGGGGCGTGTCCGGGGAGCTGTTTTTT.

V usage is TRBV27 and J usage is TRBJ1-5; D remains unclear. The CDR3 totals 16 residues. V was clipped by 1 base and J by 0 bases, with 10 bases between them. The germline gives CDR1 MNHEY, CDR2 SMNVEV (reference sequence). The CDR3 nucleotides are TGTGCCAGCAGTTTATTCGCTGGGGTTAGCAATCAGCCCCAGCATTTT. It yields the protein CASSLFAGVSNQPQHF.

V is TRBV6-5 and J is TRBJ1-4; D gene ambiguous. The CDR3 runs to 15 residues. CDR1 and CDR2 from the germline V gene are MNHEY and SVGAGI. V lost 8 bases and J lost 5, with 18 bases in between. The CDR3 region is CASRSPGNGNEKLFF. In DNA, the CDR3 is TGTGCCAGCCGCTCTCCGGGGAATGGGAATGAAAAACTGTTTTTT.

A single count supports this clone. V and J are TRBV5-4 and TRBJ2-1; D is perhaps TRBD1 or TRBD2 (6 bases each). The CDR3 runs to 14 residues. Per the germline V gene, CDR1 is SGHNT and CDR2 is YYREEE (reference sequence). V was pared by 4 bases and J by 5 bases, with 13 bases between. The CDR3 protein is CASSVKGGNNEQFF. The CDR3 coding sequence is TGTGCCAGCAGCGTAAAGGGGGGAAACAATGAGCAGTTCTTC.

The J gene is TRBJ2-2, the V gene TRBV10-3; tentatively, D is TRBD2 (6 bases). Per germline, CDR1 ENHRY and CDR2 SYGVKD. The CDR3 extends over 14 amino acids. V lost 0 bases to trimming and J lost 6 bases, with 8 bases between them. The CDR3: CAISESTSPGELFF. In DNA, the CDR3 is TGTGCCATCAGTGAGTCAACTAGCCCCGGGGAGCTGTTTTTT.

In this sample, this clone turned up once. The V gene is TRBV6-1, the J gene TRBJ2-7, with a weak D call TRBD1 (5 bases). The germline V gene encodes CDR1 MNHNS and CDR2 SASEGT. V lost 1 base and J 2 bases, leaving 12 bases between the germline ends. The CDR3 sequence is 15 residues long. The CDR3: CASSEGRLQAYEQYF. CDR3 sequence (DNA): TGTGCCAGCAGTGAAGGACGGTTACAGGCCTACGAGCAGTACTTC.

The chain links TRBV6-5 to TRBJ2-3, with TRBD2 as a possible D gene (5 bases). Trimming stripped 7 bases from V and 6 bases from J, with 8 bases between. The CDR3 loop spans 11 amino acids. Per germline, CDR1 MNHEY and CDR2 SVGAGI. The CDR3: CASTPGDTQYF. The CDR3 DNA reads TGTGCCAGCACGCCGGGGGATACGCAGTATTTT.

The table lists this clone with a few counts. The V gene is TRBV9, the J gene TRBJ2-5; D unresolved. The CDR3 runs 14 residues. Per the germline V gene, CDR1 is SGDLS and CDR2 is YYNGEE. V was clipped by 4 bases and J by 0 bases, with 10 bases between them. CDR3 amino acids: CASSTRPYQETQYF. The CDR3 DNA is TGTGCCAGCAGCACTCGACCGTACCAAGAGACCCAGTACTTC.

The chain joins TRBV5-1 to TRBJ1-4; no definite D call. The CDR3 covers 16 residues. V was cut by 0 bases and J by 4 bases, with 13 bases left in between. Germline V gene sequence: CDR1 SGHRS, CDR2 YFSETQ. The CDR3 sequence: CASSLDGIPINEKLFF. The CDR3 DNA follows: TGCGCCAGCAGCTTGGATGGTATCCCAATTAATGAAAAACTGTTTTTT.

In its sample, this clone was seen once. CDR3 nucleotides: TGTGCCTGGAGTGTAGGCTCAACTAGCGGGAGAGGTTTAGATGAGCAGTTCTTC. It yields the protein CAWSVGSTSGRGLDEQFF. The chain has TRBV30 and TRBJ2-1, with 11 positions matching TRBD2. Germline V lookup: CDR1 GTSNPN, CDR2 SVGIG (reference sequence). The ends lost 0 bases at V and 8 bases at J; junction bases unmatched: 15. The CDR3 length is 18 residues.

This clone appeared once. This chain uses TRBV9 with TRBJ1-5; D possibly corresponds to TRBD1 (5 bases). Germline V gene sequence: CDR1 SGDLS, CDR2 YYNGEE. There are 15 residues in the CDR3. With 0 bases removed from V and 6 bases from J, the gap between germline ends came to 13 bases. The CDR3 DNA follows: TGTGCCAGCAGCGTAGGCCCGGGACCCCTTCAGCCCCAGCATTTT. This gives the protein CASSVGPGPLQPQHF.